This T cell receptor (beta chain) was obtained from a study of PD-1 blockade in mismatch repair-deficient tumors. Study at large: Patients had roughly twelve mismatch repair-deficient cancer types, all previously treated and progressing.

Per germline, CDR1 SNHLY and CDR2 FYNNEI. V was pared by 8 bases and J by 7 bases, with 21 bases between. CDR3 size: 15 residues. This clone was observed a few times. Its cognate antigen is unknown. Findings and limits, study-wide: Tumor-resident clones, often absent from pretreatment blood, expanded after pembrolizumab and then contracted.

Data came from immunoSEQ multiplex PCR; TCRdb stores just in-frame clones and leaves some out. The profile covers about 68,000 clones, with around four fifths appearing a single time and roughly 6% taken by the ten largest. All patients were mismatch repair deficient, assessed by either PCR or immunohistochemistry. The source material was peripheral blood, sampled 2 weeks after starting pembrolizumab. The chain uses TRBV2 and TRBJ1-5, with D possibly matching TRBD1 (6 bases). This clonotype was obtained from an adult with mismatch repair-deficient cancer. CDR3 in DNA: TGTGCCAGCGGTCTTTCTTCGGGGGCCGAACAGCCCCAGCATTTT. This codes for CASGLSSGAEQPQHF.